This entry lists 8 T cell receptor beta chains sequenced from one sample in a study of monozygotic twins with inflammatory bowel disease. TCRdb processed the 5' RACE reads again and assigns one entry to each CDR3 protein, with no DNA. Its table records a few hundred thousand distinct CDR3 sequences. Source material: blood. All receptors derive from a human donor with ulcerative colitis or Crohn's disease, or a healthy co-twin of an affected twin (not recorded which).

The chain recombines TRBV6-1 with TRBJ1-6; the D gene TCRdb calls, TRBD1, cannot be checked with no DNA. The CDR3 totals 17 residues. Germline CDR1 and CDR2: MNHNS and SASEGT. The CDR3 sequence: CASSGAAAGGPYSPLHF.

The chain uses TRBV12-3 or TRBV12-4 and TRBJ2-7. There are 13 residues in the CDR3. CDR3 loop: CASRPHRNYEQYF.

The chain has TRBV5-6 and TRBJ2-3; checking the TCRdb D call of TRBD1 is not possible without DNA. CDR3 length: 12 residues. Germline loops: CDR1 SGHDT, CDR2 YYEEEE. The CDR3 here is CASTPGGDTQYF. The variable domain in full, completed from reference TRBV5-6 and TRBJ2-3, reads DAGVTQSPTHLIKTRGQQVTLRCSPKSGHDTVSWYQQALGQGPQFIFQYYEEEERQRGNFPDRFSGHQFPNYSSELNVNALLLGDSALYLCASTPGGDTQYFGPGTRLTVL.

CDR3 protein: CASSPRRDSYGYTF. The chain recombines TRBV9 with TRBJ1-2; checking the TCRdb D call of TRBD1 is not possible without DNA. CDR1 SGDLS and CDR2 YYNGEE come from the germline V gene. The CDR3 has 14 residues.

The CDR3 reads CASSLGLLEQYF. The chain links TRBV7-2 to TRBJ2-7. CDR3 length equals 12 residues. Germline lookup yields CDR1 SGHTA and CDR2 FQGNSA.

The rearrangement links TRBV7-9 to TRBJ2-7. The CDR3 totals 15 residues. CDR1 and CDR2 from the germline V gene are SEHNR and FQNEAQ (reference sequence). This CDR3 reads CASSLIASTSYEQYF.

The chain recombines TRBV7-9 with TRBJ2-7; the TCRdb call, TRBD1, lacks DNA for checking. The germline CDR1 and CDR2 sequences are SEHNR and FQNEAQ (reference sequence). CDR3 size: 16 residues. This chain's CDR3 is CASSLGVRDGSYEQYF.

The V gene is TRBV20-1, the J gene TRBJ1-1. Germline V gene sequence: CDR1 DFQATT, CDR2 SNEGSKA (reference sequence). The CDR3 runs to 14 residues. CDR3 region: CSAGGGRVNTEAFF.